This record looks at one T cell receptor beta chain sequence and its context. Antigen unknown. Looked up from germline, CDR1 is MGHDK and CDR2 is SYGVNS. With 8 bases removed from V and 11 bases from J, the gap between germline ends came to 19 bases. CDR3 size: 14 residues. The data were obtained in a study of blood T cells in healthy people across ages. Findings and caveats of the study: The long-lived group displayed more naive CD4+ cells, plus higher diversity, than the aged donors did. The recorded TCR beta diversity per million T cells decreased in a roughly linear manner with age.

The use of a sample-barcoded 5' primer and a J-beta primer mix characterized a second PCR of 7 to 11 cycles. A template-switch adaptor that had 12 random nucleotides put a tag on each cDNA molecule. MiXCR, run by TCRdb on the 5' RACE reads, gives a single entry per CDR3 protein. This table holds roughly 830,000 distinct CDR3 sequences, 60% to 80% found once. The sequencing sample was made of blood. This chain uses TRBV25-1 with TRBJ1-6; D gene uncertain. This TCR was sampled from a man aged 30 to 45 in good health. The CDR3 coding sequence is TGTGCCAGCGCCGCCGCCGAGGTCACTCCACCCCTCCACTTT. Amino acids: CASAAAEVTPPLHF.